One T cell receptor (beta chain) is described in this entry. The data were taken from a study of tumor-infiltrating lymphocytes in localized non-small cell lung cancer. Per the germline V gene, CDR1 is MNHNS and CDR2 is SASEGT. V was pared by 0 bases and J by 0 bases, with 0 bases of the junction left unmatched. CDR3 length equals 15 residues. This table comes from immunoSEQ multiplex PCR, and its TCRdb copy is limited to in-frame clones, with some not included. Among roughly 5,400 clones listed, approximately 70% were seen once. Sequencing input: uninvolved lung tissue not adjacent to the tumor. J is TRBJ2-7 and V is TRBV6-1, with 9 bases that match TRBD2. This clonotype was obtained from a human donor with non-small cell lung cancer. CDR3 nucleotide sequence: TGTGCCAGCAGTGAAGCTAGCGGGAGCTCCTACGAGCAGTACTTC. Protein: CASSEASGSSYEQYF.